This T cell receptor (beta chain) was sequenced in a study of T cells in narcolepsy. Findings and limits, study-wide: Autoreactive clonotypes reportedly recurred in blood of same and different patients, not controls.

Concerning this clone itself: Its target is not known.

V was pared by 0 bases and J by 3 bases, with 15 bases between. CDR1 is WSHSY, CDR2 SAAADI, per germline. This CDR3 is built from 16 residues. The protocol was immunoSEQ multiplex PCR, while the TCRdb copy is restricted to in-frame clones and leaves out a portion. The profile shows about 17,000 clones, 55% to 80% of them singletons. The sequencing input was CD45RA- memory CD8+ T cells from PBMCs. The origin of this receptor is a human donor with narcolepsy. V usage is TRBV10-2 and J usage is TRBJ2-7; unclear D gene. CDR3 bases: TGCGCCAGCAGTGAGTCTGTGACGGCCGCGGTCTACGAGCAGTACTTC. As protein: CASSESVTAAVYEQYF.